These 30 T cell receptor beta chains were sequenced from one sample in a study of T cell repertoires in cytomegalovirus infection. Each CDR3 protein gets one entry after TCRdb re-called the reads with MiXCR. The sample comprises around 740,000 distinct CDR3 sequences, 35% of which are singletons, and around 2.8% rests with the top ten. Input material: PBMCs. These receptors came from a human donor in good health (CMV status not recorded). Some clones in this sample may be carry-over from other donors' samples.

V and J are TRBV9 and TRBJ2-7, with a tentative D call TRBD2 (5 bases). Germline V gene sequence: CDR1 SGDLS, CDR2 YYNGEE. Trimming pared 5 bases from V and 3 bases from J, leaving 15 bases between. The CDR3 sequence is 14 residues long. CDR3 bases: TGTGCCAGCAGGGGAGACTGGGCTTTCTACGAGCAGTACTTC. This gives the protein CASRGDWAFYEQYF.

This rearrangement joins TRBV19 to TRBJ2-3; weak D call: TRBD2 (6 bases). The CDR3 totals 13 residues. Germline V CDR1 and CDR2: LNHDA, SQIVND (reference sequence). The CDR3 sequence is CATAGSSTDTQYF. As DNA, the CDR3 is TGTGCAACGGCGGGGTCTAGCACAGATACGCAGTATTTT.

V is TRBV7-9 and J is TRBJ2-2; D gene uncertain. Trimming cost V 5 bases and J 5 bases, with 12 bases left between them. The CDR3 is 14 residues long. The V gene's germline CDR1 is SEHNR and CDR2 FQNEAQ (reference sequence). The CDR3 sequence is CASSLLGSTGELFF. The CDR3 region has the DNA TGTGCCAGCAGCCTATTGGGGTCAACCGGGGAGCTGTTTTTT.

This sequence joins TRBV28 and TRBJ2-6; D ambiguous. The V and J ends lost 8 bases and 1 base respectively, with 6 bases between them. CDR1 is MDHEN and CDR2 is SYDVKM in the germline V gene. The length of the CDR3 is 13 residues. The CDR3 DNA reads as TGTGCCAGCGAGGTATCTGGGGCCAACGTCCTGACTTTC. Its protein product is CASEVSGANVLTF.

V and J are TRBV7-9 and TRBJ2-5; either TRBD1 or TRBD2 may supply D (5 bases each). This CDR3 has 15 residues. Germline CDR1 is SEHNR and CDR2 is FQNEAQ (reference sequence). V dropped 5 bases and J dropped 5 bases, with 18 bases sitting between them. CDR3 bases: TGTGCCAGCAGCCCCGAAGGCAGGGAGTGGGAGACCCAGTACTTC. Amino acid sequence: CASSPEGREWETQYF.

On this clonotype itself: A read error may be the cause here, since a much bigger clone is one base away. No conserved phenylalanine or tryptophan is present at the end of the CDR3, so a read error is the likely explanation. The chain couples TRBV6-5 to TRBJ2-4; 10 bases are shared with TRBD2. Trimming cost V 5 bases and J 11 bases; bases outside gene matches: 6. There are 13 residues in the CDR3. The germline CDR1 and CDR2 sequences are MNHEY and SVGAGI. CDR3 residues: CASSTTGTSVQYL. CDR3 nucleotide sequence: TGTGCCAGCAGTACCACCGGGACTAGCGTTCAGTACTTA.

The V call is TRBV28, the J call TRBJ1-5; 9 positions agree with TRBD1. CDR1 is MDHEN and CDR2 is SYDVKM in the germline V gene. The CDR3 contains 17 residues. V lost 6 bases and J lost 2; bases outside the gene matches: 11. The CDR3 sequence is CASSPGTGLVGNQPQHF. The CDR3 DNA sequence: TGTGCCAGCAGCCCCGGGACAGGGCTCGTTGGCAATCAGCCCCAGCATTTT.

This clonotype was counted between two and nine times. The CDR3 nucleotides read TGTGCCAGCAGTGAGTCGCGGCACTCCTACAATGAGCAGTTCTTC. Protein sequence: CASSESRHSYNEQFF. V and J are TRBV2 and TRBJ2-1; no firm D call. Trimming removed 3 bases from V and 0 bases from J, with 9 bases in between. Germline assignment: CDR1 SNHLY and CDR2 FYNNEI. The CDR3 consists of 15 residues.

The table lists this clonotype with many counts. The chain carries TRBV7-9 and TRBJ2-3, with D possibly matching TRBD2 (6 bases). Germline CDR1 and CDR2: SEHNR and FQNEAQ (reference sequence). The CDR3 runs to 13 residues. Between the trimmed V and J ends, which lost 8 bases and 0 bases, there was a span of 9 bases. The CDR3 coding sequence is TGTGCCAGCCGGCGGGATAGCACAGATACGCAGTATTTT. It specifies CASRRDSTDTQYF.

This clonotype has a count of ten or more. The chain carries TRBV6-1 and TRBJ1-4; D ambiguous. V was clipped by 0 bases and J by 6 bases, with 17 bases between them. The CDR3 spans 17 residues. CDR1 and CDR2 (germline): MNHNS, SASEGT. The CDR3 DNA reads as TGTGCCAGCAGTGAAGCGCTTCGGGAGACGGACTATGAAAAACTGTTTTTT. It codes for CASSEALRETDYEKLFF.

V gene TRBV7-8 combines with J gene TRBJ2-2; D is unresolved. V gave up 7 bases and J gave up 4 bases, with 22 bases separating them. In germline, CDR1 is SGHVS, CDR2 FQNEAQ. The CDR3 extends over 17 amino acids. CDR3 sequence reads: CASTFRTGSSFTGELFF. For the CDR3, the DNA is TGTGCCAGCACCTTTAGGACCGGGTCCTCCTTCACCGGGGAGCTGTTTTTT.

This clonotype was found a few times. CDR3 sequence reads: CAWSRGVGNQPQHF. The DNA of the CDR3 is TGTGCCTGGAGTCGAGGGGTCGGTAATCAGCCCCAGCATTTT. This sequence joins TRBV30 and TRBJ1-5; D might be TRBD1 (5 bases). Trimming shortened V by 2 bases and J by 4 bases, and 12 bases separated the two germline ends. The CDR3 has 14 residues. Germline CDR1 GTSNPN, CDR2 SVGIG (reference sequence).

The chain joins TRBV7-8 to TRBJ2-2, with D possibly being TRBD2 (5 bases). This CDR3 contains 15 residues. Trimming shortened V by 2 bases and J by 3 bases, and 10 bases separated the two germline ends. CDR1 is SGHVS, CDR2 FQNEAQ, per germline. The CDR3 DNA reads TGTGCCAGCAGCTTAAGAGGGTTCGACACCGGGGAGCTGTTTTTT. This translates into CASSLRGFDTGELFF.

The sample holds many counts of this clonotype. The chain uses TRBV7-2 and TRBJ1-1, with D perhaps TRBD1 (5 bases). The CDR3 is made up of 14 amino acids. V gave up 6 bases and J gave up 6 bases, with 17 bases separating them. CDR1 SGHTA and CDR2 FQGNSA come from the germline V gene. The CDR3 loop is CASRPGSLRPEAFF. The CDR3 DNA sequence: TGTGCCAGCAGACCAGGGTCCCTGCGCCCTGAAGCTTTCTTT.

V usage is TRBV10-3 and J usage is TRBJ1-1; 7 bases align to TRBD1. The CDR3 has 17 residues. Per the germline V gene, CDR1 is ENHRY and CDR2 is SYGVKD. V gave up 1 base and J gave up 1 base; unmatched junction bases: 9. This CDR3 reads CAISEFPQGVGNTEAFF. Written as DNA, the CDR3 is TGTGCCATCAGTGAGTTTCCCCAGGGGGTCGGGAACACTGAAGCTTTCTTT.

In this sample, this clonotype turned up many times. The rearrangement uses TRBV7-3 and TRBJ2-6; D might be TRBD1 or TRBD2, each matching 5 bases. The length of the CDR3 is 16 residues. The V gene's germline CDR1 is SGHTA and CDR2 FQGTGA. Trimming left V 5 bases short and J 2 bases short, with 13 bases between. The CDR3 is CASSPVGVTGANVLTF. CDR3 bases: TGTGCCAGCAGCCCCGTGGGGGTTACTGGGGCCAACGTCCTGACTTTC.

The gene calls are TRBV11-2 and TRBJ2-1, with D unresolved. Looked up from germline, CDR1 is SGHAT and CDR2 is FQNNGV. This CDR3 has 14 residues. V gave up 0 bases and J gave up 6 bases, with 9 bases separating them. The CDR3: CASSLDPASNEQFF. The CDR3 DNA is TGTGCCAGCAGCTTAGACCCGGCCAGCAATGAGCAGTTCTTC.

This clonotype was detected a few times. The chain has TRBV7-6 and TRBJ1-2; D possibly corresponds to TRBD1 (6 bases). CDR3 length: 15 residues. CDR1 SGHVS and CDR2 FNYEAQ come from the germline V gene. CDR3 loop: CASSLQGSDLSGYTF. Here the CDR3 DNA reads TGTGCTAGCTCCCTTCAGGGGTCAGATCTGAGTGGCTACACCTTC.

Concerning this clonotype: A read error may account for a junction end that differs from germline. The V gene is TRBV15, the J gene TRBJ2-1; 8 bases line up with TRBD2. This CDR3 spans 16 amino acids. Germline V gives CDR1 LNHNV, CDR2 YYDKDF (reference sequence). CDR3 DNA sequence: TGTGCCACCAGCAGAGATCGGGGGGGTTCCTACAATGAGCAGTTATTC. Encoded protein: CATSRDRGGSYNEQLF. Full variable domain (remainder filled in from reference TRBV15 and TRBJ2-1): DAMVIQNPRYQVTQFGKPVTLSCSQTLNHNVMYWYQQKSSQAPKLLFHYYDKDFNNEADTPDNFQSRRPNTSFCFLDIRSPGLGDTAMYLCATSRDRGGSYNEQLFGPGTRLTVL.

This clonotype was counted between two and nine times. This sequence joins TRBV7-3 and TRBJ1-1; TRBD1 is a possible D gene (6 bases). CDR3 length equals 15 residues. CDR1 SGHTA and CDR2 FQGTGA come from the germline V gene. V lost 1 base to trimming and J lost 1 base, with 10 bases between them. In DNA form, the CDR3 reads TGTGCCAGCAGCTTAATGACAGGCCGGAACACTGAAGCTTTCTTT. This codes for CASSLMTGRNTEAFF.

As for this clonotype: Since no conserved phenylalanine or tryptophan closes the CDR3, a read error is the likely cause. V usage is TRBV20-1 and J usage is TRBJ2-5, with D possibly being TRBD2 (5 bases). V was shortened by 6 bases and J by 2 bases, with 13 bases between the two germline ends. This CDR3 has 13 amino acids. The germline V gene encodes CDR1 DFQATT and CDR2 SNEGSKA (reference sequence). The CDR3 nucleotides are TGCAGTGCCCGAGGGCAGACACAAGAGACCCAGTACTTA. Protein sequence: CSARGQTQETQYL.

The chain carries TRBV28 and TRBJ1-2; 12 bases match TRBD1. The CDR3 runs 19 residues. The V and J ends lost 1 base and 6 bases, in that order; junction bases with no gene match: 15. Germline V CDR1 and CDR2: MDHEN, SYDVKM. Here the CDR3 DNA reads TGTGCCAGCAGTTTATTTTTTCGCGGGACAGGGGGCCCAGGGGATGGCTACACCTTC. Residues: CASSLFFRGTGGPGDGYTF.

This clonotype was detected a few times. V and J are TRBV29-1 and TRBJ1-2; D is perhaps TRBD1 (6 bases). Germline V gene sequence: CDR1 SQVTM, CDR2 ANQGSEA. The V end was cut by 6 bases, the J end by 1 base, with 9 bases between. The CDR3 sequence is 12 residues long. The CDR3 here is CSVGQINYGYTF. CDR3 in DNA: TGCAGCGTCGGACAGATTAACTATGGCTACACCTTC.

In nucleotides, the CDR3 is TGCGCAAGCGGCTTGGGATCAGGGTCATCCTATGGCTACACCTTC. Residues: CASGLGSGSSYGYTF. V gene TRBV5-1 combines with J gene TRBJ1-2; D perhaps matches TRBD1 (5 bases). CDR3 size: 15 residues. CDR1 is SGHRS, CDR2 YFSETQ, per germline.

The V gene is TRBV4-1, the J gene TRBJ1-6; maybe TRBD1 (5 bases). Looked up from germline, CDR1 is MGHRA and CDR2 is YSYEKL. V was clipped by 4 bases and J by 8 bases, with 18 bases between them. The CDR3 is 16 residues long. The CDR3 DNA reads TGCGCCAGCAGCCTATCACAGGTTTTGGGGGATTCACCCCTCCACTTT. This codes for CASSLSQVLGDSPLHF.

The gene calls are TRBV7-8 and TRBJ2-7; no definite D call. The ends were cut back, 5 bases at V and 3 bases at J, with 14 bases in the middle. The germline gives CDR1 SGHVS, CDR2 FQNEAQ. This CDR3 has 14 residues. CDR3 sequence reads: CASSAQSLIYEQYF. In nucleotides, the CDR3 is TGTGCCAGCAGCGCACAGAGTCTGATCTACGAGCAGTACTTC. The full variable domain, with the rest looked up from reference TRBV7-8 and TRBJ2-7, is GAGVSQSPRYKVAKRGQDVALRCDPISGHVSLFWYQQALGQGPEFLTYFQNEAQLDKSGLPSDRFFAERPEGSVSTLKIQRTQQEDSAVYLCASSAQSLIYEQYFGPGTRLTVT.

For this clonotype: A read error is possible here, since a much larger clone lies one base away. J is TRBJ1-2 and V is TRBV7-2, with D possibly being TRBD1 (5 bases). Trimming pared 3 bases from V and 2 bases from J, leaving 13 bases between. This CDR3 spans 15 amino acids. The germline gives CDR1 SGHTA, CDR2 FQGNSA. CDR3 sequence reads: CASSFGPTGNYGYTF. CDR3 DNA: TGTGCCAGCAGCTTTGGTCCCACAGGAAACTATGGCTACACCTTC.

This chain connects TRBV29-1 to TRBJ2-3; possible D gene TRBD1, 6 bases. The CDR3 is 13 residues long. Germline CDR1 and CDR2: SQVTM and ANQGSEA. V lost 5 bases, J lost 1 base, and 10 bases lay in between. CDR3 region: CSVWTARTDTQYF. Written as DNA, the CDR3 is TGCAGCGTTTGGACAGCACGCACAGATACGCAGTATTTT.

This clonotype was observed at least ten times. The chain joins TRBV28 to TRBJ2-3, with TRBD2 matching over 8 bases. The trim removed 3 bases at V and 4 bases at J, leaving 6 bases unmatched. Germline CDR1 reads MDHEN; CDR2 reads SYDVKM. This CDR3 region has 15 residues. The CDR3 sequence is CASSFYAGGPDTQYF. The CDR3 bases are TGTGCCAGCAGTTTTTACGCGGGAGGCCCAGATACGCAGTATTTT.

This clonotype was observed a handful of times. The rearrangement links TRBV7-9 to TRBJ2-7, with TRBD1 identical over 8 bases. J gave up 4 bases and V 2 bases, and 10 bases lay outside the gene matches. In germline, CDR1 is SEHNR, CDR2 FQNEAQ (reference sequence). This CDR3 spans 16 amino acids. CDR3 bases: TGTGCCAGCAGCTTATACGGGACAGGCGCGGAGTACGAGCAGTACTTC. Its translation: CASSLYGTGAEYEQYF.